Each of the 14 T cell receptor beta chains below was sequenced from the same sample in a study of blood T cell repertoires in COVID-19. Profiled with immunoSEQ multiplex PCR; TCRdb holds only in-frame clones, not every one. Among about 120,000 clones listed, 60% to 80% were seen once. Material for sequencing was peripheral blood. Receptors originate from a woman between 65 and 79 years old with acute or convalescent COVID-19.

V is TRBV14 and J is TRBJ1-1; D gene unclear. Trimming left V 3 bases short and J 4 bases short, with 12 bases between. Germline V lookup: CDR1 SGHDN, CDR2 FVKESK. CDR3 length: 14 amino acids. The CDR3 region is CASSHWYEGTEAFF. The CDR3, as DNA: TGTGCCAGCAGCCATTGGTACGAGGGCACTGAAGCTTTCTTT.

J is TRBJ1-2 and V is TRBV28; no firm D call. The CDR3 is made up of 14 amino acids. Trimming took off 1 base at V and 2 bases at J, with 8 bases between the two ends. The germline V gene has CDR1 MDHEN and CDR2 SYDVKM. In DNA form, the CDR3 reads TGTGCCAGCAGTTTATCCGGCAGGAACTATGGCTACACCTTC. Protein sequence: CASSLSGRNYGYTF.

The V and J genes are TRBV7-9 and TRBJ2-3; 8 bases line up with TRBD2. CDR1 SEHNR and CDR2 FQNEAQ come from the germline V gene (reference sequence). The CDR3 has 15 residues. V lost 3 bases to trimming and J lost 0 bases; unmatched junction nucleotides: 2. CDR3 DNA sequence: TGTGCCAGCAGCTTCTCTAGCGGGAGCACAGATACGCAGTATTTT. This codes for CASSFSSGSTDTQYF. Looking up the rest from reference TRBV7-9 and TRBJ2-3 gives the full variable domain: DTGVSQNPRHKITKRGQNVTFRCDPISEHNRLYWYRQTLGQGPEFLTYFQNEAQLEKSRLLSDRFSAERPKGSFSTLEIQRTEQGDSAMYLCASSFSSGSTDTQYFGPGTRLTVL.

This clone was counted a few times. The chain recombines TRBV7-9 with TRBJ2-7; D is undetermined. Trimming stripped 1 base from V and 7 bases from J, with 8 bases between. CDR1 is SEHNR and CDR2 is FQNEAQ in the germline V gene (reference sequence). The CDR3 is made up of 12 amino acids. In DNA form, the CDR3 reads TGTGCCAGCAGCTTAGATGGCAGGGAGCAGTACTTC. Amino acids: CASSLDGREQYF. Combining the CDR3 with reference TRBV7-9 and TRBJ2-7 gives the whole variable domain DTGVSQNPRHKITKRGQNVTFRCDPISEHNRLYWYRQTLGQGPEFLTYFQNEAQLEKSRLLSDRFSAERPKGSFSTLEIQRTEQGDSAMYLCASSLDGREQYFGPGTRLTVT.

This clone was observed a handful of times. The rearrangement uses TRBV4-3 and TRBJ2-5; a weak D match, TRBD1 (6 bases). The V end lost 2 bases, the J end lost 5 bases, and 12 bases lay between the germline ends. The germline CDR1 and CDR2 sequences are LGHNA and YSLEER. The CDR3 is made up of 14 amino acids. The CDR3 DNA is TGCGCCAGCAGCCAAAACAGGGACCGGGAGACCCAGTACTTC. Its protein is CASSQNRDRETQYF.

In its sample, this clone was seen once. This chain uses TRBV18 with TRBJ2-1; a possible D gene is TRBD1 (5 bases). The CDR3 runs 15 residues. Germline assignment: CDR1 KGHSH and CDR2 LQKENI. V gave up 2 bases and J gave up 8 bases, with 16 bases separating them. CDR3 nucleotides: TGTGCCAGCTCACCATCTCGGACATATACGGATGAGCAGTTCTTC. Protein sequence: CASSPSRTYTDEQFF.

The chain joins TRBV30 to TRBJ2-1, with no clear D. The V gene's germline CDR1 is GTSNPN and CDR2 SVGIG (reference sequence). Deletions cut 0 bases from V and 7 bases from J, with 16 bases between. The CDR3 is made up of 15 amino acids. CDR3 sequence reads: CAWSVVASGRNEQFF. The CDR3 bases are TGTGCCTGGAGTGTAGTGGCCTCAGGCAGGAATGAGCAGTTCTTC.

This chain links TRBV6-6 with TRBJ1-2; 7 nucleotides align to TRBD1. Germline assignment: CDR1 MNHNY and CDR2 SVGAGI (reference sequence). The CDR3 contains 13 residues. With 6 bases clipped from V and 5 bases from J, the junction kept 6 bases outside the gene matches. CDR3 residues: CASRDRQGYGYTF. CDR3 nucleotide sequence: TGTGCCAGCAGGGACCGACAGGGATATGGCTACACCTTC.

The V gene is TRBV27, the J gene TRBJ2-3; TRBD2 matches at 11 bases. Germline V lookup: CDR1 MNHEY, CDR2 SMNVEV (reference sequence). V trimming: 6 bases; J trimming: 6 bases; junction bases outside the gene matches: 5. This CDR3 has 14 amino acids. The CDR3 sequence is CASRYSGRADTQYF. The CDR3 DNA reads TGTGCCAGCAGGTATAGCGGGAGGGCGGATACGCAGTATTTT.

The rearrangement uses TRBV24-1 and TRBJ1-2; TRBD1 aligns across 7 bases. This CDR3 contains 10 residues. From germline, CDR1 is KGHDR and CDR2 SFDVKD. The J segment lost 8 bases and the V segment lost 8 bases, leaving 1 base of the junction unmatched. CDR3 bases: TGTGCCACCACGGGACAGGGCTACACCTTC. Translating gives CATTGQGYTF.

V is TRBV29-1 and J is TRBJ1-2, with 9 bases matching TRBD1. After removal of 6 bases from V and 3 bases from J, the junction contained 8 bases not matched to a gene. The germline V gene has CDR1 SQVTM and CDR2 ANQGSEA. CDR3 length equals 14 residues. The chain's CDR3 is CSVAGTGMDYGYTF. As DNA, the CDR3 is TGCAGCGTGGCCGGGACAGGGATGGACTATGGCTACACCTTC.

The chain joins TRBV9 to TRBJ2-7, with TRBD2 matching over 7 bases. Germline trimming cut 0 bases from V and 0 bases from J; bases unmatched to any gene: 18. The CDR3 runs 20 residues. CDR1 SGDLS and CDR2 YYNGEE come from the germline V gene. CDR3 region: CASSVAPHSGEGRLSYEQYF. The CDR3, as DNA: TGTGCCAGCAGCGTAGCGCCCCACTCGGGGGAGGGTCGTCTCTCCTACGAGCAGTACTTC.

This clone was detected once. This chain joins TRBV9 and TRBJ1-3; TRBD1 is a possible D gene (5 bases). Germline V gene data show CDR1 as SGDLS and CDR2 as YYNGEE. This CDR3 is built from 16 residues. V was cut by 0 bases and J by 0 bases, with 10 bases left in between. The CDR3 DNA reads as TGTGCCAGCAGCGTAGCTGGGGCGAGCTCTGGAAACACCATATATTTT. This sequence encodes CASSVAGASSGNTIYF.

The chain employs TRBV27 and TRBJ1-1; the match to TRBD1 covers 8 bases. The V segment lost 5 bases and the J segment 1 base; nucleotides outside the gene matches: 6. This CDR3 comprises 15 residues. CDR1 is MNHEY and CDR2 is SMNVEV in the germline V gene (reference sequence). The CDR3 reads CASSIFGTGNTEAFF. The DNA of the CDR3 is TGTGCCAGCAGTATATTCGGGACAGGGAACACTGAAGCTTTCTTT.